What follows are 11 T cell receptor beta chains derived from one specimen sequenced in a study of T-cell memory formation after mild COVID-19. One entry per CDR3 protein, called by TCRdb with MiXCR from the 5' RACE reads. The sample yields approximately 340,000 distinct CDR3 sequences, approximately 15% seen once. Sequenced material: PBMCs or a T cell subset sorted from them (not recorded which). The receptors were gathered from a man younger than 30 who had mild COVID-19 (a few samples of this study predate the infection). Cell type and time point are not known.

This rearrangement joins TRBV20-1 to TRBJ2-7; weak D call: TRBD1 (6 bases). The CDR3 covers 15 residues. Germline CDR1 reads DFQATT; CDR2 reads SNEGSKA (reference sequence). The V end lost 0 bases, the J end lost 2 bases, and 14 bases lay between the germline ends. CDR3 DNA: TGCAGTGCTAGAGATCGGCAGGGGTCCCCCTACGAGCAGTACTTC. Its translation is CSARDRQGSPYEQYF.

There are a few counts of this clonotype. The chain is built from TRBV23-1 and TRBJ1-5, with D perhaps TRBD1 (5 bases). Being an ORF, TRBV23-1 has a function that is uncertain. The CDR3 sequence is 15 residues long. Trimming removed 4 bases at V and 6 bases at J, with 16 bases between. The CDR3 reads CASSRHGAGGQPQHF. The CDR3 nucleotides read TGCGCCAGCAGTCGGCACGGGGCGGGGGGTCAGCCCCAGCATTTT.

The table lists this clonotype with a few counts. The chain combines TRBV6-5 with TRBJ1-4; D perhaps matches TRBD1 (6 bases). The V and J ends lost 4 bases and 8 bases respectively, with 17 bases between them. Germline V CDR1 and CDR2: MNHEY, SVGAGI. This CDR3 comprises 15 residues. In DNA, the CDR3 is TGTGCCAGCAGTTCCGACGGGGGGCTCAGCGAAAAACTGTTTTTT. Protein product: CASSSDGGLSEKLFF.

V gene TRBV7-2 combines with J gene TRBJ2-3, with D possibly TRBD2 on 6 matching bases. CDR3 length: 14 amino acids. The V gene's germline CDR1 is SGHTA and CDR2 FQGNSA. Trimming pared 0 bases from V and 4 bases from J, leaving 8 bases between. The CDR3 region is CASSLAGSADTQYF. The CDR3 DNA follows: TGTGCCAGCAGCTTAGCCGGGAGCGCAGATACGCAGTATTTT.

J is TRBJ2-1 and V is TRBV5-5; 7 bases align to TRBD2. With 6 bases clipped from V and 7 bases from J, the junction kept 10 bases outside the gene matches. The CDR3 extends over 14 amino acids. The germline V gene encodes CDR1 SGHKS and CDR2 YYEKEE (reference sequence). The CDR3 DNA is TGTGCCAGCATTCGTATACTAGCGCGAAATGAGCAGTTCTTC. Its protein is CASIRILARNEQFF.

This chain links TRBV5-1 with TRBJ2-3; D uncertain. V was shortened by 7 bases and J by 8 bases, with 11 bases between the two germline ends. The CDR3 runs 11 residues. Germline loops: CDR1 SGHRS, CDR2 YFSETQ. For the CDR3, the DNA is TGCGCCAGCCGCGCCGAATTTACGCAGTATTTT. Amino acids: CASRAEFTQYF.

This clonotype was counted a few times. CDR3 protein: CSVEVIRDTQYF. CDR3 DNA: TGCAGCGTTGAAGTCATCCGGGATACGCAGTATTTT. J is TRBJ2-3 and V is TRBV29-1; D uncertain. CDR3 length: 12 amino acids. Deletions cut 1 base from V and 6 bases from J, with 8 bases between. Germline V gene lookup returns CDR1 SQVTM and CDR2 ANQGSEA.

This clonotype has a count of ten or more. The CDR3 sequence: CASSQDRANTEAFF. The CDR3 coding sequence is TGTGCCAGCAGCCAAGATAGGGCGAACACTGAAGCTTTCTTT. The chain is built from TRBV3-1 and TRBJ1-1; D remains unclear. Germline CDR1 LGHDT, CDR2 YNNKEL (reference sequence). The ends were cut back, 0 bases at V and 1 base at J, with 6 bases in the middle. The CDR3 has 14 amino acids.

The chain is built from TRBV15 and TRBJ2-4; TRBD2 matches 9 bases. This CDR3 has 14 residues. Germline V gene lookup returns CDR1 LNHNV and CDR2 YYDKDF (reference sequence). J gave up 9 bases and V 3 bases, and 6 bases lay outside the gene matches. The CDR3 spells CATSSGQAGGIQYF. As DNA, the CDR3 is TGTGCCACCAGCAGCGGGCAAGCGGGAGGCATTCAGTACTTC.

This clonotype was seen a handful of times. This rearrangement joins TRBV24-1 to TRBJ2-3; the D gene is possibly TRBD1 (5 bases). Per the germline V gene, CDR1 is KGHDR and CDR2 is SFDVKD. Trimming left V 4 bases short and J 0 bases short, with 19 bases between. This CDR3 region has 18 residues. DNA for the CDR3: TGTGCCACCAGTGAATCACGACGTGCGACAGTTAGCACAGATACGCAGTATTTT. It encodes CATSESRRATVSTDTQYF.

This clonotype appeared many times. This chain connects TRBV6-5 to TRBJ2-7; D is perhaps TRBD2 (6 bases). The germline V and J ends were trimmed by 0 bases and 0 bases, with 6 bases remaining between them. CDR3 length equals 14 residues. CDR1 and CDR2 from the germline V gene are MNHEY and SVGAGI. The CDR3: CASSYSRGSYEQYF. The CDR3 DNA sequence: TGTGCCAGCAGTTACTCGCGGGGCTCCTACGAGCAGTACTTC.